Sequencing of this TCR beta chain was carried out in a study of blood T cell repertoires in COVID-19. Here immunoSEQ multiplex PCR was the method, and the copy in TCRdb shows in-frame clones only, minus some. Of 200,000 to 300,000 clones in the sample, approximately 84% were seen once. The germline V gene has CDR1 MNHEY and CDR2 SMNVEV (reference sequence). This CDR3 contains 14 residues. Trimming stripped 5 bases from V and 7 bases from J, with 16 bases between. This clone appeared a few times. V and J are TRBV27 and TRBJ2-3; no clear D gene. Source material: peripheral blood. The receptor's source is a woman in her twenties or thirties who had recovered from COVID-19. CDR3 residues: CASSPSIGPYTQYF. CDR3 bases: TGTGCCAGCAGTCCGTCGATTGGGCCATATACGCAGTATTTT.